A single T cell receptor (beta chain) is shown here with its context. The CDR3 has 15 residues. After removal of 5 bases from V and 8 bases from J, the junction contained 9 bases not matched to a gene. The germline V gene encodes CDR1 KGHSH and CDR2 LQKENI. This sample was taken from a study of blood T cell repertoires in COVID-19. Original data processing: Counts of nucleated cells, estimated from reference gene primer amplification, were obtained. Sequencing used immunoSEQ multiplex PCR; TCRdb keeps in-frame clones, though not all of them. That table furnishes V, J and clone size, whereas the DNA furnished D and trimming. The repertoire holds over 200,000 clones, with about 86% as singletons.

The specimen was peripheral blood. This receptor was identified in a man aged 80 or over with acute or convalescent COVID-19. This chain links TRBV18 with TRBJ1-4; 9 positions agree with TRBD1. The CDR3 region is CASSGGTGYSEKLFF. For the CDR3, the DNA is TGTGCCAGCTCAGGAGGGACAGGGTATAGCGAAAAACTGTTTTTT.